The 30 T cell receptor beta chains below all came from one sample that was sequenced in a study of cytomegalovirus exposure and HLA in healthy donors. This PCR relied on a set of 60 Vbeta primers and 13 Jbeta primers. Produced via immunoSEQ multiplex PCR; TCRdb's table is partial and in-frame only. The repertoire table contains about 200,000 clones. Sequenced input: PBMCs. Source of these receptors: a woman in her twenties or thirties in good health and CMV-seropositive.

V is TRBV19 and J is TRBJ1-4, with D unresolved. The CDR3 is 11 residues long. In germline, CDR1 is LNHDA, CDR2 SQIVND (reference sequence). V was cut by 6 bases and J by 5 bases, with 4 bases left in between. The CDR3 sequence: CASSENEKLFF. The CDR3 region has the DNA TGTGCCAGTAGCGAGAATGAAAAACTGTTTTTT.

This sequence joins TRBV4-1 and TRBJ2-1; D unclear. Germline V CDR1 and CDR2: MGHRA, YSYEKL. The CDR3 has 15 residues. Trimming cost V 3 bases and J 2 bases, with 11 bases left between them. This CDR3 reads CASSQATFTYNEQFF. In DNA form, the CDR3 reads TGCGCCAGCAGCCAGGCGACTTTTACCTACAATGAGCAGTTCTTC.

The gene calls are TRBV7-2 and TRBJ2-7; D uncertain. Germline V gene data show CDR1 as SGHTA and CDR2 as FQGNSA. This CDR3 region has 12 residues. V was pared by 0 bases and J by 7 bases, with 7 bases between. CDR3 amino acids: CASSLARREQYF. DNA of the CDR3: TGTGCCAGCAGCTTAGCCCGGCGGGAGCAGTACTTC.

The chain links TRBV4-3 to TRBJ2-5, with a tentative D call TRBD1 (6 bases). The V and J ends lost 0 bases and 1 base respectively, with 9 bases between them. Looked up from germline, CDR1 is LGHNA and CDR2 is YSLEER. There are 15 residues in the CDR3. CDR3 in amino acids: CASSQDGTTQETQYF. The CDR3 DNA reads TGCGCCAGCAGCCAAGATGGGACAACCCAAGAGACCCAGTACTTC.

V is TRBV7-7 and J is TRBJ2-3; 11 bases map to TRBD2. This CDR3 has 16 amino acids. V lost 5 bases to trimming and J lost 2 bases; unmatched junction nucleotides: 6. The V gene's germline CDR1 is SSHAT and CDR2 FNYEAQ (reference sequence). The CDR3 sequence: CASSPGTSGYTDTQYF. CDR3 bases: TGTGCCAGCAGCCCAGGGACTAGCGGATACACAGATACGCAGTATTTT.

The V gene is TRBV19, the J gene TRBJ2-7, with D possibly being TRBD2 (6 bases). CDR1 is LNHDA and CDR2 is SQIVND in the germline V gene (reference sequence). Trimming removed 5 bases at V and 0 bases at J, with 17 bases between. The CDR3 totals 16 residues. As DNA, the CDR3 is TGTGCCAGTAGTGAAATAGGAGGGGCCCCCTCCTACGAGCAGTACTTC. This sequence encodes CASSEIGGAPSYEQYF.

This chain connects TRBV15 to TRBJ1-2, with 7 nucleotides matching TRBD1. V was clipped by 0 bases and J by 6 bases; unmatched bases: 7. The CDR3 is 15 amino acids. Germline-derived CDR1 and CDR2 are LNHNV and YYDKDF (reference sequence). This CDR3 is CATSRESGTADGYTF. The CDR3, as DNA: TGTGCCACCAGCAGAGAGTCCGGGACAGCTGATGGCTACACCTTC.

Concerning this clone itself: One junction end disagrees with the germline gene, perhaps due to a read error. CDR3 loop: CASAPDRTNAEAFF. The CDR3 bases are TGCGCCAGCGCCCCGGACAGGACGAACGCTGAAGCTTTCTTT. The chain links TRBV5-1 to TRBJ1-1; 7 bases fit TRBD1. The length of the CDR3 is 14 residues. The germline CDR1 and CDR2 sequences are SGHRS and YFSETQ.

The chain joins TRBV5-1 to TRBJ1-1; D remains unclear. Trimming took 4 bases from V and 1 from J, leaving 8 bases between them. This CDR3 is 13 amino acids long. Looked up from germline, CDR1 is SGHRS and CDR2 is YFSETQ. This CDR3 is CASSPRGNTEAFF. CDR3 in DNA: TGCGCCAGCAGCCCCCGGGGGAACACTGAAGCTTTCTTT.

The chain has TRBV5-1 and TRBJ1-5, with D perhaps matching TRBD1 (6 bases). The germline CDR1 and CDR2 sequences are SGHRS and YFSETQ. This CDR3 has 16 residues. V shed 0 bases and J shed 3 bases, with 13 bases lying between them. The CDR3 protein is CASSLGDTGTNQPQHF. The CDR3 nucleotides read TGCGCCAGCAGCTTGGGGGATACAGGGACCAATCAGCCCCAGCATTTT.

The chain carries TRBV7-8 and TRBJ2-2; the match to TRBD1 covers 8 bases. The CDR3 has 16 amino acids. The germline V gene has CDR1 SGHVS and CDR2 FQNEAQ. Germline trimming cut 4 bases from V and 2 bases from J; bases unmatched to any gene: 6. The CDR3 reads CASSSPGQENTGELFF. The CDR3 region has the DNA TGTGCCAGCAGCTCTCCGGGACAGGAAAACACCGGGGAGCTGTTTTTT.

The V gene is TRBV4-1, the J gene TRBJ1-2; D is ambiguous. V shed 0 bases and J shed 1 base, with 9 bases lying between them. CDR3 length: 15 residues. Germline assignment: CDR1 MGHRA and CDR2 YSYEKL. CDR3 coding DNA: TGCGCCAGCAGCCAAGATCCGGGGTTTAACTATGGCTACACCTTC. This codes for CASSQDPGFNYGYTF.

The V gene is TRBV6-5, the J gene TRBJ2-7, with D possibly being TRBD2 (5 bases). The CDR3 spans 13 residues. From germline, CDR1 is MNHEY and CDR2 SVGAGI. V was shortened by 5 bases and J by 2 bases, with 10 bases between the two germline ends. The CDR3 nucleotides read TGTGCCAGCAGTGAAGGAGGAACCTACGAGCAGTACTTC. Protein sequence: CASSEGGTYEQYF.

The chain joins TRBV2 to TRBJ1-5; D is undetermined. Trimming removed 4 bases at V and 1 base at J, with 11 bases between. Germline V CDR1 and CDR2: SNHLY, FYNNEI. The CDR3 has 15 residues. The CDR3 DNA reads as TGTGCCAGCAGTGTCTCAACAGTGAGCAATCAGCCCCAGCATTTT. As protein: CASSVSTVSNQPQHF.

J is TRBJ1-2 and V is TRBV4-1, with D perhaps matching TRBD1 (6 bases). The CDR3 has 15 amino acids. Trimming cost V 4 bases and J 8 bases, with 20 bases left between them. Germline V lookup: CDR1 MGHRA, CDR2 YSYEKL. The CDR3 nucleotides are TGCGCCAGCAGCCGACTCCCGCGGGGGCCGGGGGGCTACACCTTC. Translating it yields CASSRLPRGPGGYTF.

The rearrangement joins TRBV2 to TRBJ2-1; 8 nucleotides agree with TRBD2. Germline-derived CDR1 and CDR2 are SNHLY and FYNNEI. With V trimmed by 6 bases and J by 3 bases, 10 bases remained unmatched. The CDR3 consists of 16 residues. The CDR3 loop reads CASSGEIAGSYNEQFF. The CDR3 coding sequence is TGTGCCAGCAGCGGAGAGATAGCGGGGAGCTACAATGAGCAGTTCTTC.

The V call is TRBV18, the J call TRBJ1-4, with no clear D. CDR3 size: 15 residues. The V gene lost 2 bases and the J gene lost 2 bases, with 9 bases spanning the gap. The germline gives CDR1 KGHSH, CDR2 LQKENI. The CDR3 spells CASSPIWATNEKLFF. CDR3 DNA: TGTGCCAGCTCACCAATATGGGCGACTAATGAAAAACTGTTTTTT. The complete variable domain, with remaining parts taken from reference TRBV18 and TRBJ1-4, reads NAGVMQNPRHLVRRRGQEARLRCSPMKGHSHVYWYRQLPEEGLKFMVYLQKENIIDESGMPKERFSAEFPKEGPSILRIQQVVRGDSAAYFCASSPIWATNEKLFFGSGTQLSVL.

The gene calls are TRBV14 and TRBJ2-3; TRBD2 aligns across 7 bases. The length of the CDR3 is 12 residues. CDR1 is SGHDN and CDR2 is FVKESK in the germline V gene. The V gene end was trimmed by 8 bases and the J gene end by 4 bases; junction bases not matched to a gene: 3. In DNA form, the CDR3 reads TGTGCCAGCTCCCGGGGGGCAGATACGCAGTATTTT. This translates into CASSRGADTQYF.

V usage is TRBV28 and J usage is TRBJ2-1; 7 nucleotides match TRBD2. The J segment lost 1 base and the V segment lost 6 bases, leaving 3 bases of the junction unmatched. The CDR3 has 14 residues. From germline, CDR1 is MDHEN and CDR2 SYDVKM. CDR3 bases: TGTGCCAGCAGGGCGGGAGTGTCCTACAATGAGCAGTTCTTC. Translated: CASRAGVSYNEQFF. The variable domain in full, with the rest retrieved from reference TRBV28 and TRBJ2-1, is DVKVTQSSRYLVKRTGEKVFLECVQDMDHENMFWYRQDPGLGLRLIYFSYDVKMKEKGDIPEGYSVSREKKERFSLILESASTNQTSMYLCASRAGVSYNEQFFGPGTRLTVL.

The chain couples TRBV6-1 to TRBJ2-3; 11 positions agree with TRBD2. With V trimmed by 4 bases and J by 3 bases, 9 bases remained unmatched. There are 17 residues in the CDR3. Looked up from germline, CDR1 is MNHNS and CDR2 is SASEGT. Written as DNA, the CDR3 is TGTGCCAGCAGTGCCTCTTTAGCGGGGGGGCCTACAGATACGCAGTATTTT. It yields the protein CASSASLAGGPTDTQYF.

Comments on this clone: An end of the junction does not agree with germline; a read error may underlie this. The rearrangement joins TRBV4-1 to TRBJ2-5; 10 bases line up with TRBD2. CDR3 length equals 15 residues. CDR1 MGHRA and CDR2 YSYEKL come from the germline V gene. CDR3 in DNA: TGCACCAGCAGCCTGAGCGGGGGGGCCGGTGAGACCCAGTACTTC. Residues: CTSSLSGGAGETQYF.

The V and J genes are TRBV7-9 and TRBJ1-6, with D unclear. Trimming removed 5 bases at V and 2 bases at J, with 10 bases between. Germline V lookup: CDR1 SEHNR, CDR2 FQNEAQ (reference sequence). CDR3 length: 15 residues. The CDR3 region has the DNA TGTGCCAGCAGCCCACAGTTCCCCTATAATTCACCCCTCCACTTT. It specifies CASSPQFPYNSPLHF.

The gene calls are TRBV9 and TRBJ1-1; D gene ambiguous. Trimming took 3 bases from V and 0 from J, leaving 9 bases between them. CDR1 is SGDLS and CDR2 is YYNGEE in the germline V gene. CDR3 length: 14 amino acids. The CDR3 protein is CASSAQILNTEAFF. The CDR3 nucleotides are TGTGCCAGCAGCGCCCAAATTTTGAACACTGAAGCTTTCTTT.

The chain carries TRBV7-2 and TRBJ2-7; D perhaps matches TRBD2 (5 bases). This CDR3 spans 15 amino acids. With 1 base removed from V and 3 bases from J, the gap between germline ends came to 13 bases. Germline CDR1 reads SGHTA; CDR2 reads FQGNSA. The CDR3 DNA is TGTGCCAGCAGCTTAGTTGCGGGTGAGATCTACGAGCAGTACTTC. It yields the protein CASSLVAGEIYEQYF.

The rearrangement links TRBV7-2 to TRBJ2-7; the match to TRBD1 covers 8 bases. CDR3 length equals 12 residues. Germline CDR1 SGHTA, CDR2 FQGNSA. V shed 5 bases, J shed 3 bases, and the junction held 0 bases outside the gene matches. DNA of the CDR3: TGTGCCAGCAGCGGACAGGGCTACGAGCAGTACTTC. This translates into CASSGQGYEQYF.

The chain recombines TRBV6-1 with TRBJ2-7, with 9 nucleotides matching TRBD2. The CDR3 runs to 15 residues. CDR1 MNHNS and CDR2 SASEGT come from the germline V gene. The V gene end was trimmed by 2 bases and the J gene end by 3 bases; junction bases not matched to a gene: 5. The CDR3 loop reads CASSEILAGFYEQYF. The CDR3 nucleotides read TGTGCCAGCAGTGAAATACTAGCGGGCTTCTACGAGCAGTACTTC.

This chain connects TRBV19 to TRBJ2-7, with D maybe TRBD2 (7 bases). V dropped 5 bases and J dropped 0 bases, with 11 bases sitting between them. The CDR3 extends over 14 amino acids. CDR1 is LNHDA, CDR2 SQIVND, per germline (reference sequence). The CDR3 coding sequence is TGTGCCAGTAGTGTGGGGGGGGCCTCCTACGAGCAGTACTTC. This codes for CASSVGGASYEQYF.

V and J are TRBV27 and TRBJ1-1; D unclear. The germline CDR1 and CDR2 sequences are MNHEY and SMNVEV (reference sequence). V was clipped by 4 bases and J by 1 base, with 7 bases between them. The CDR3 runs to 13 residues. CDR3 DNA sequence: TGTGCCAGCAGTTACAAATCGAACACTGAAGCTTTCTTT. Translating gives CASSYKSNTEAFF.

About this clone itself: The junction does not match germline at one end; this may be a read error. This chain connects TRBV2 to TRBJ1-3; 7 bases map to TRBD1. Germline V gene sequence: CDR1 SNHLY, CDR2 FYNNEI. The CDR3 runs 11 residues. The chain's CDR3 is CASSPTGRVDF. The CDR3, as DNA: TGTGCCAGCAGCCCGACAGGGCGAGTAGATTTT.

The chain has TRBV28 and TRBJ2-7; 7 bases map to TRBD2. With V trimmed by 2 bases and J by 2 bases, 6 bases remained unmatched. CDR1 is MDHEN, CDR2 SYDVKM, per germline. The CDR3 contains 15 residues. In DNA form, the CDR3 reads TGTGCCAGCAGTTTACTTAGCGGGCTGGCCTACGAGCAGTACTTC. It encodes CASSLLSGLAYEQYF.